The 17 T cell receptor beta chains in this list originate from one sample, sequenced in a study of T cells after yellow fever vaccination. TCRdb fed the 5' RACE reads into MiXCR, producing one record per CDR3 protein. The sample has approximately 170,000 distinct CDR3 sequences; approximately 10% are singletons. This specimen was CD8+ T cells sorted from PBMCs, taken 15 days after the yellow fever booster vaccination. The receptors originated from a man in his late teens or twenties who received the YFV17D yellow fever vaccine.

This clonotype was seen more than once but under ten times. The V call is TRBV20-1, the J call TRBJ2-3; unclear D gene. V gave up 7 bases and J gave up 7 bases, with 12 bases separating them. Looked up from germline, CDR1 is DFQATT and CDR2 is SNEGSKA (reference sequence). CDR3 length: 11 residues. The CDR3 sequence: CSVKPANTQYF. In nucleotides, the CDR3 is TGCAGTGTTAAACCGGCAAATACGCAGTATTTT.

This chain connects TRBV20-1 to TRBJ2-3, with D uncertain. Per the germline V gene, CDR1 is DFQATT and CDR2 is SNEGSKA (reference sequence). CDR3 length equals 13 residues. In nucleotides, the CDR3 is TGCAGGGCAAGAAGAAGGGGCACAGATACGCAGTATTTT. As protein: CRARRRGTDTQYF.

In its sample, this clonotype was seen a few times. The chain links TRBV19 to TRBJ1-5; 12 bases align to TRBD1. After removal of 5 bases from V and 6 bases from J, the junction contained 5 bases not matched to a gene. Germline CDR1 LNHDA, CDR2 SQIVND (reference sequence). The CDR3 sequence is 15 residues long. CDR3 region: CASSGGQGAVQPQHF. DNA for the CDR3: TGTGCCAGTAGTGGGGGACAGGGGGCTGTTCAGCCCCAGCATTTT. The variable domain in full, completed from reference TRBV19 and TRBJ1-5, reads DGGITQSPKYLFRKEGQNVTLSCEQNLNHDAMYWYRQDPGQGLRLIYYSQIVNDFQKGDIAEGYSVSREKKESFPLTVTSAQKNPTAFYLCASSGGQGAVQPQHFGDGTRLSIL.

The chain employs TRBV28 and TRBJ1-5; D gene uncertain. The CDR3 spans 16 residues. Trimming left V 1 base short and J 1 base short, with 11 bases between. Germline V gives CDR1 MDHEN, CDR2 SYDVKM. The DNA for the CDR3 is TGTGCCAGCAGTTTATTTGGCGCCGGGAGCAATCAGCCCCAGCATTTT. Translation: CASSLFGAGSNQPQHF.

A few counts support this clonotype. CDR3 region: CATSRERGNTGELFF. CDR3 nucleotide sequence: TGTGCCACCAGTCGTGAAAGGGGGAACACCGGGGAGCTGTTTTTT. V and J are TRBV24-1 and TRBJ2-2; possibly TRBD1 for D (5 bases). There are 15 residues in the CDR3. The germline V gene has CDR1 KGHDR and CDR2 SFDVKD. V shed 6 bases and J shed 1 base, with 11 bases lying between them.

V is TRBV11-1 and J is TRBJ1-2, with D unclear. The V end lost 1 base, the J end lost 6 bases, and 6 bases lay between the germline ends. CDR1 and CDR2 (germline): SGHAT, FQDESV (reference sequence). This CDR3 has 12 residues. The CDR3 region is CASSLEGDGYTF. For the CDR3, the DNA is TGTGCCAGCAGCTTAGAGGGAGATGGCTACACCTTC.

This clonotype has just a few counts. The chain's CDR3 is CAISDDRGYGYTF. As DNA, the CDR3 is TGTGCCATCAGTGACGACCGCGGCTATGGCTACACCTTC. The chain uses TRBV10-3 and TRBJ1-2; the D is unclear. Trimming removed 3 bases at V and 4 bases at J, with 9 bases between. CDR1 and CDR2 (germline): ENHRY, SYGVKD. This CDR3 region has 13 residues.

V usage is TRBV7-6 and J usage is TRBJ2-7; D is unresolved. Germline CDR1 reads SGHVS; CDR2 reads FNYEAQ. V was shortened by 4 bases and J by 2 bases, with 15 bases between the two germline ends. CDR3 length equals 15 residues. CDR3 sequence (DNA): TGTGCCAGCAGCTCAACTGACGGTCCCACCTACGAGCAGTACTTC. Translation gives CASSSTDGPTYEQYF.

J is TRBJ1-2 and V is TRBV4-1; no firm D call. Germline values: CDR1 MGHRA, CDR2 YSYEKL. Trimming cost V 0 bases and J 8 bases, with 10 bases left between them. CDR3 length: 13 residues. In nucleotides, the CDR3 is TGCGCCAGCAGCCAAGATAGGGTGGCGGGCTACACCTTC. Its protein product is CASSQDRVAGYTF.

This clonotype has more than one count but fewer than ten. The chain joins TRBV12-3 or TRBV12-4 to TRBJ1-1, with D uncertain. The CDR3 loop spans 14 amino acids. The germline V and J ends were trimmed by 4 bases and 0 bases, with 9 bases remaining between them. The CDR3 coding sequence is TGTGCCAGCAGTTGGTCGGTGGTGAACACTGAAGCTTTCTTT. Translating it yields CASSWSVVNTEAFF.

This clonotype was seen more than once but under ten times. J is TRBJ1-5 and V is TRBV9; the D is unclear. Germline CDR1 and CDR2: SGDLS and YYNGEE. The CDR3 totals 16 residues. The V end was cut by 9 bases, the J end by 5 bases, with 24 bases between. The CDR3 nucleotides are TGTGCCACCTCCCCGCGTCCTGTGGGCAGATATCAGCCCCAGCATTTT. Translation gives CATSPRPVGRYQPQHF.

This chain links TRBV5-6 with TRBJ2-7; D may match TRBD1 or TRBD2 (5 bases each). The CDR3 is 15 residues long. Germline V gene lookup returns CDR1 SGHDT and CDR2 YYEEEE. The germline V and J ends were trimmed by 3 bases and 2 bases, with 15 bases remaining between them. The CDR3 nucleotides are TGTGCCAGCAGCTCGTGGGACGGACTCACCTACGAGCAGTACGTC. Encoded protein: CASSSWDGLTYEQYV.

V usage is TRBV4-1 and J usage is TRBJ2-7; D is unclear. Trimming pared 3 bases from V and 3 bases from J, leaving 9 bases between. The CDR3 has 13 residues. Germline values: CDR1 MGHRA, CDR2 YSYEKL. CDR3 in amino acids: CASSQNADYEQYF. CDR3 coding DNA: TGCGCCAGCAGCCAGAACGCCGACTACGAGCAGTACTTC.

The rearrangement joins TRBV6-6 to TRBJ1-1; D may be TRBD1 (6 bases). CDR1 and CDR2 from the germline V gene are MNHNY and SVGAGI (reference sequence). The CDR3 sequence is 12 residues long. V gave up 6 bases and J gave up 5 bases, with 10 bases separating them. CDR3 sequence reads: CASSAGQTEAFF. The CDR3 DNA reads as TGTGCCAGCAGCGCCGGACAGACTGAAGCTTTCTTT.

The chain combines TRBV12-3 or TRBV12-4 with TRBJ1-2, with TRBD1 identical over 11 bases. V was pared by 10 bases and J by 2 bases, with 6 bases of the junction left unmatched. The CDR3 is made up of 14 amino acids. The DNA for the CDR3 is TGTGCCACACGGACAGGGGGCGAGAACTATGGCTACACCTTC. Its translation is CATRTGGENYGYTF.

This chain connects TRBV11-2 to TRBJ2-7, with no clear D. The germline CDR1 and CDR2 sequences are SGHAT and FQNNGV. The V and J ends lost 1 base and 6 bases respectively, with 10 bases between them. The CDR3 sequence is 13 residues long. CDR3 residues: CASSLGIWGEQYF. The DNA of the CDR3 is TGTGCCAGCAGCTTAGGGATTTGGGGCGAGCAGTACTTC.

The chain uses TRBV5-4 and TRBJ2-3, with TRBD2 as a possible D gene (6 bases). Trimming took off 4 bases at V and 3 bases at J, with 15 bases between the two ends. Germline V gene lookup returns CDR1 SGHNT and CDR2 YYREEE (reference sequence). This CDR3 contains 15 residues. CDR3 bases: TGTGCCAGCAGCCGGGGGAAGAGGGCGACAGATACGCAGTATTTT. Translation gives CASSRGKRATDTQYF.